This entry concerns a single T cell receptor beta chain. This clonotype was detected ten times or more. The specificity of this receptor is unknown. Base qualities are not at hand, and no much larger clone is one base apart. Stable Graves' hyperthyroidism was defined as no progression to ophthalmopathy during 18 months of follow-up. The hyperthyroidism patients were between 18 and 65 years old and newly diagnosed, with a disease duration of less than 2 months. Patients with uncontrolled infections, other autoimmune diseases, pregnancy or lactation were excluded. Diagnoses were established on the basis of clinical symptoms, serum thyroxine and TRAb, thyroid ultrasound, and orbital computed tomography. Ficoll-Paque density gradient centrifugation was used to isolate PBMCs from 8.5 to 10 ml of fresh peripheral blood. Total RNA was extracted using Trizol reagent, and RNA quality was assessed on an Agilent 2100 Bioanalyzer.

This record comes from a study of T cells in Graves' hyperthyroidism and ophthalmopathy (dated by TCRdb to the late 2010s). With regard to the full study: Peripheral blood was sampled at the time of initial diagnosis, prior to any treatment. The paper describes TCR Vbeta CDR3 sequencing of fewer than 150 peripheral blood samples, made up of 43 ophthalmopathy patients, approximately 73 hyperthyroidism patients and roughly 17 progressor patients. An independent validation cohort of around 19 hyperthyroidism patients and more than 15 patients who later progressed to ophthalmopathy tested prospective prediction of ophthalmopathy. Following sampling, methimazole starting at 30 mg daily was given to hyperthyroidism patients, and high-dose intravenous methylprednisolone was given to ophthalmopathy patients. To identify distinguishing TCR V-J signatures, a discovery cohort of 90 to 100 patients was used, comprising 43 with Graves' ophthalmopathy and around 57 with stable Graves' hyperthyroidism. Thyroid tissue and blood T-cell repertoires from more than five Graves' hyperthyroidism patients were also compared in the study. For training and testing, the roughly 97 patients in the discovery cohort were randomly divided in a 7:3 ratio.

Amplification of TCR beta CDR3 regions was carried out from RNA transcripts. The TCR CDR3 was subjected to a first round of RT-PCR using the HTBI primer set and the Qiagen OneStep RT-PCR kit. Libraries were constructed in a second round of multiplex PCR, after which size selection and purification were performed. Paired-end sequencing of the libraries was performed with 100 bp reads on an Illumina HiSeq2000. The paper's processing steps were these. Raw data were processed with SOAPnuke, discarding reads with adapters, uncalled bases, mean Phred below 15, or no exact constant-primer or identifier match. COPE v1.2.5 was used to merge the high-quality paired reads, and each unique nucleotide sequence was defined as a clonotype. Clonotypes were aligned to IMGT TRBV, TRBD and TRBJ reference segments using MiTCR v1.1. Analysis was restricted to V-J combinations with a frequency above 0.0001, which covered approximately 99% of repertoires. The TCS score was defined as the ratio of F50 (clonal expansion) to E x V (chaos), calculated using BLOSUM62-based TCRdist between CDR3 peptides within each V-J. Welch's t-statistics and random forest reduced fewer than 600 V-J features to fewer than 15, which were used in a naive Bayes classifier (R e1071). TCRdb ran its own pipeline on the public reads, namely fastp trimming at Q25 and MiXCR clone calling, and kept in-frame beta chains. Records with the same CDR3 protein are collapsed into one entry carrying the most frequent genes and DNA. TCRdb, rather than the study authors, made the V and J calls. The sample yields 350,000 to 400,000 distinct CDR3 sequences; about 16% were counted once. The top ten constitute over 25% of the sample.

Results the study describes overall, beyond this receptor: Most expanded thyroid clonotypes (frequency above 0.001) were also detected in blood, suggesting blood repertoires may reflect thyroid immune responses. Sample size was not statistically predetermined, and blinding of investigators to group allocation was not performed. In validation, the model predicted progression to ophthalmopathy a median of 6.5 months before onset, with about 64% sensitivity and about 72% specificity. A model built on a 13 V-J signature distinguished ophthalmopathy from stable hyperthyroidism, reaching 85% to 90% sensitivity and around 82% specificity in cross-validation and 80%/75% in testing.

CDR1 is given as SGHTA and CDR2 as FQGNSA, both from the germline V gene. The CDR3 covers 13 residues, taking in both the cysteine and the phenylalanine. CDR3 DNA only is kept here, 39 bases in frame from base 1. Relative to germline, V is 2 bases shorter and J is 8 bases shorter, with 10 bases between their ends. Sequencing was performed on blood. The sequence derives from a woman in her twenties or thirties with Graves' hyperthyroidism. The chain is made from TRBV7-2 and TRBJ2-1; a tentative D match to TRBD1 spans 5 bases. The encoded CDR3 is CASSLTIQDEQFF. The DNA sequence is TGTGCCAGCAGCTTAACTATACAGGATGAGCAGTTCTTC.